This T cell receptor (beta chain) was sequenced during a study of blood T cells in healthy people across ages. Germline V CDR1 and CDR2: SEHNR, FQNEAQ (reference sequence). CDR3 length: 15 residues. V lost 7 bases and J 0 bases, leaving 14 bases between the germline ends. General observations from the study: For the donors, CMV status was unknown and possibly confounded expanded clonotype changes. Bulk PBMC profiling left naive and antigen-experienced comparisons inconclusive.

Notes on this clonotype: Its antigen is currently unknown.

Each sample yielded at least 5.5 micrograms of PBMC total RNA. Together with a sample-barcoded 5' primer, a J-beta primer mix was included in a second PCR lasting about 6 to 11 cycles. Individual samples furnished no less than 2.5 million CDR3-containing paired-end reads apiece. TCRdb re-derived calls from the 5' RACE reads in MiXCR, one entry per CDR3 protein. The table includes about 580,000 distinct CDR3 sequences, around half detected once. The chain recombines TRBV7-9 with TRBJ2-3, with D hard to call. The clonotype originates from a man at least 80 years old in good health. Sequencing was done on a sample of blood. The CDR3: CASNPRASSTDTQYF. CDR3 DNA: TGTGCCAGCAACCCGCGCGCCTCTAGCACAGATACGCAGTATTTT.